A single sample is the source of the 17 T cell receptor beta chains below, sequenced in a study of CD8 T cells in Susac syndrome. Random hexamers were used to reverse transcribe 0.5 to 1 ug of RNA. In TCRdb, the immunoSEQ multiplex PCR reads were re-called with MiXCR into one record per CDR3 protein. This table holds approximately 74,000 distinct CDR3 sequences, 85% to 95% found once. Sequenced: CD4+ T cells from PBMCs. The receptors stem from a human donor with Susac syndrome.

The chain combines TRBV6-1 with TRBJ2-6; the D gene is possibly TRBD2 (5 bases). The CDR3 has 15 residues. Germline V gene lookup returns CDR1 MNHNS and CDR2 SASEGT. Deletions cut 4 bases from V and 2 bases from J, with 9 bases between. In nucleotides, the CDR3 is TGTGCCAGCAGTGTAACCGGGGCTGGGGCCAACGTCCTGACTTTC. Protein sequence: CASSVTGAGANVLTF.

The chain employs TRBV19 and TRBJ1-6, with TRBD1 identical over 8 bases. Per the germline V gene, CDR1 is LNHDA and CDR2 is SQIVND (reference sequence). V lost 7 bases and J lost 2; bases outside the gene matches: 13. CDR3 length equals 18 residues. The CDR3 is CASTDSGTGGTYNSPLHF. The CDR3 DNA reads TGTGCCAGTACCGACTCCGGGACAGGAGGGACCTATAATTCACCCCTCCACTTT.

V usage is TRBV19 and J usage is TRBJ2-1, with no clear D. V was cut by 6 bases and J by 7 bases, with 13 bases left in between. Germline CDR1 reads LNHDA; CDR2 reads SQIVND (reference sequence). This CDR3 region has 13 residues. The CDR3 coding sequence is TGTGCCAGTAGAGGGCTGAAAGGGAATGAGCAGTTCTTC. Translation gives CASRGLKGNEQFF.

The chain couples TRBV24-1 to TRBJ2-3; the D gene is possibly TRBD2 (5 bases). This CDR3 contains 17 residues. The V end was cut by 1 base, the J end by 0 bases, with 13 bases between. Looked up from germline, CDR1 is KGHDR and CDR2 is SFDVKD. The CDR3 here is CATSDFQTGISTDTQYF. The CDR3 coding sequence is TGTGCCACCAGTGATTTTCAAACGGGGATAAGCACAGATACGCAGTATTTT.

V usage is TRBV18 and J usage is TRBJ2-2, with D unresolved. CDR1 KGHSH and CDR2 LQKENI come from the germline V gene. V was cut by 6 bases and J by 0 bases, with 14 bases left in between. There are 16 residues in the CDR3. CDR3 nucleotides: TGTGCCAGCTCTCCTAACGGCCCAGCGAACACCGGGGAGCTGTTTTTT. Translating gives CASSPNGPANTGELFF.

This clonotype was recorded a few times. The chain joins TRBV28 to TRBJ2-1, with D possibly TRBD2 on 6 matching bases. This CDR3 is built from 15 residues. The V and J ends lost 3 bases and 4 bases respectively, with 13 bases between them. Germline lookup yields CDR1 MDHEN and CDR2 SYDVKM. The CDR3 region has the DNA TGTGCCAGCAGTTTTGGGGGGAGGCAATACAATGAGCAGTTCTTC. Its protein is CASSFGGRQYNEQFF. Using reference TRBV28 and TRBJ2-1 for the parts outside the CDR3, the full variable domain is DVKVTQSSRYLVKRTGEKVFLECVQDMDHENMFWYRQDPGLGLRLIYFSYDVKMKEKGDIPEGYSVSREKKERFSLILESASTNQTSMYLCASSFGGRQYNEQFFGPGTRLTVL.

The genes are TRBV18 and TRBJ2-7; tentatively, D is TRBD2 (5 bases). The CDR3 runs 15 residues. CDR1 is KGHSH, CDR2 LQKENI, per germline. Deletions cut 1 base from V and 2 bases from J, with 12 bases between. The CDR3 sequence is CASSPLLRGTYEQYF. The CDR3 nucleotides are TGTGCCAGCTCACCACTCCTACGGGGTACCTACGAGCAGTACTTC.

The rearrangement links TRBV30 to TRBJ1-5; D uncertain. Trimming left V 3 bases short and J 6 bases short, with 15 bases between. Germline values: CDR1 GTSNPN, CDR2 SVGIG (reference sequence). CDR3 length: 14 amino acids. The CDR3 reads CAWSPGIRSQPQHF. CDR3 coding DNA: TGTGCCTGGAGCCCCGGAATAAGAAGTCAGCCCCAGCATTTT.

V usage is TRBV7-3 and J usage is TRBJ2-2; 8 positions agree with TRBD1. CDR1 SGHTA and CDR2 FQGTGA come from the germline V gene. With 4 bases clipped from V and 5 bases from J, the junction kept 9 bases outside the gene matches. The CDR3 runs to 16 residues. CDR3 region: CASSSFTGGNTGELFF. CDR3 nucleotides: TGTGCCAGCAGCTCCTTTACAGGGGGGAATACCGGGGAGCTGTTTTTT.

V is TRBV18 and J is TRBJ1-6; D is perhaps TRBD1 (6 bases). Germline CDR1 and CDR2: KGHSH and LQKENI. The V end was cut by 3 bases, the J end by 6 bases, with 12 bases between. This CDR3 has 15 residues. DNA for the CDR3: TGTGCCAGCTCACCCTTCACAGGGTTTAATTCACCCCTCCACTTT. Its translation is CASSPFTGFNSPLHF.

This chain connects TRBV5-1 to TRBJ2-1; unclear D gene. V lost 0 bases and J lost 2, with 6 bases in between. This CDR3 spans 14 amino acids. Germline CDR1 and CDR2: SGHRS and YFSETQ. Here the CDR3 reads CASSLGQTYNEQFF. Written as DNA, the CDR3 is TGCGCCAGCAGCTTGGGGCAGACCTACAATGAGCAGTTCTTC.

The chain couples TRBV30 to TRBJ2-3; 9 bases match TRBD2. Germline V gene sequence: CDR1 GTSNPN, CDR2 SVGIG (reference sequence). The V segment lost 4 bases and the J segment 4 bases; nucleotides outside the gene matches: 3. This CDR3 is built from 13 residues. This CDR3 is CAWKAGGPDTQYF. CDR3 sequence (DNA): TGTGCCTGGAAGGCGGGAGGGCCAGATACGCAGTATTTT.

V and J are TRBV5-1 and TRBJ2-3; 8 bases align to TRBD1. CDR1 is SGHRS and CDR2 is YFSETQ in the germline V gene. The CDR3 covers 16 residues. V shed 3 bases, J shed 3 bases, and the junction held 9 bases outside the gene matches. The CDR3 sequence: CASSSRDRGVTDTQYF. The DNA of the CDR3 is TGCGCCAGCAGCTCACGCGACAGGGGAGTGACAGATACGCAGTATTTT. The full variable domain, completed using reference TRBV5-1 and TRBJ2-3, is KAGVTQTPRYLIKTRGQQVTLSCSPISGHRSVSWYQQTPGQGLQFLFEYFSETQRNKGNFPGRFSGRQFSNSRSEMNVSTLELGDSALYLCASSSRDRGVTDTQYFGPGTRLTVL.

V is TRBV7-2 and J is TRBJ2-3, with a tentative D call TRBD1 (6 bases). Germline V CDR1 and CDR2: SGHTA, FQGNSA. V dropped 6 bases and J dropped 1 base, with 8 bases sitting between them. The CDR3 extends over 13 amino acids. In DNA form, the CDR3 reads TGTGCCAGCAGGCGGACAGGCACAGATACGCAGTATTTT. Its translation is CASRRTGTDTQYF.

This chain uses TRBV5-6 with TRBJ2-7, with 7 bases matching TRBD1. The CDR3 totals 16 residues. Germline lookup yields CDR1 SGHDT and CDR2 YYEEEE. The J segment lost 1 base and the V segment lost 4 bases, leaving 11 bases of the junction unmatched. The CDR3 reads CASSRFDRELSYEQYF. CDR3 DNA: TGTGCCAGCAGCAGATTCGACAGGGAACTATCCTACGAGCAGTACTTC. Looking up the rest from reference TRBV5-6 and TRBJ2-7 gives the full variable domain: DAGVTQSPTHLIKTRGQQVTLRCSPKSGHDTVSWYQQALGQGPQFIFQYYEEEERQRGNFPDRFSGHQFPNYSSELNVNALLLGDSALYLCASSRFDRELSYEQYFGPGTRLTVT.

The chain is built from TRBV19 and TRBJ1-5; D gene unclear. V was clipped by 5 bases and J by 3 bases, with 14 bases between them. The CDR3 spans 15 residues. The germline CDR1 and CDR2 sequences are LNHDA and SQIVND (reference sequence). The CDR3 protein is CASSWYTALNQPQHF. Here the CDR3 DNA reads TGTGCCAGTAGTTGGTATACAGCTCTCAATCAGCCCCAGCATTTT.

A few counts support this clonotype. The chain links TRBV4-3 to TRBJ2-3, with 8 bases aligning to TRBD1. V shed 0 bases, J shed 3 bases, and the junction held 8 bases outside the gene matches. Germline V gene sequence: CDR1 LGHNA, CDR2 YSLEER. This CDR3 is 17 amino acids long. The chain's CDR3 is CASSQEGTGSGTDTQYF. The CDR3 DNA reads as TGCGCCAGCAGCCAAGAGGGGACAGGATCCGGAACAGATACGCAGTATTTT.